Given below is one T cell receptor (beta chain) in context. This entry belongs to a study of blood T cell repertoires in COVID-19. Study as a whole: The study drew acute and convalescent COVID-19 samples from the United States, Italy and Spain. PBMCs, B-cell-depleted T cells, or T cells were the source of the cDNA or gDNA that made up the material.

Before being deemed recovered, Cohort 3 donors had two negative PCRs, clearance, or symptom resolution. As handled by the study authors: Estimated nucleated cell counts came from reference gene primer amplification. Produced via immunoSEQ multiplex PCR; TCRdb's table is partial and in-frame only. The D gene and trimming were derived from the DNA, and the V and J assignments and clone size from that table. Of 350,000 or so clones detected, roughly 87% appear once; the ten largest clones hold 1%. The V gene lost 3 bases and the J gene lost 1 base, with 10 bases spanning the gap. This CDR3 is built from 14 residues. Germline V gene lookup returns CDR1 SGDLS and CDR2 YYNGEE.

J is TRBJ1-1 and V is TRBV9, with D uncertain. This clonotype was sampled from a woman aged 25 to 39 who had recovered from COVID-19. The sequencing sample was made of PBMCs or T cells enriched from blood (not recorded which). The CDR3 nucleotides read TGTGCCAGCAGCGCCCGACGGGGGAACACTGAAGCTTTCTTT. Amino acid sequence: CASSARRGNTEAFF.